The 27 T cell receptor beta chains reported below all come from one sample, sequenced in a study of CD8 T cells in ankylosing spondylitis. MiXCR was run by TCRdb on the 5' RACE reads, yielding one entry per CDR3 protein. The profile shows about 390,000 distinct CDR3 sequences, around 20% of them singletons. Their specific antigens are unknown. The study, taken as a whole, reports: A motif in TCR beta, a set of eight highly homologous variants, appeared characteristic of ankylosing spondylitis blood.

The sequenced sample consisted of blood, either unsorted or a sorted T cell fraction (not recorded which). The receptors originated from a male donor with ankylosing spondylitis.

A few counts support this clonotype. The gene calls are TRBV18 and TRBJ2-7; D is uncertain. The germline gives CDR1 KGHSH, CDR2 LQKENI. The CDR3 loop spans 15 amino acids. V was trimmed by 1 base and J by 7 bases, leaving 17 bases between them. The CDR3: CASSPLMDLPMEQYF. The CDR3 DNA is TGTGCCAGCTCACCACTTATGGACCTCCCTATGGAGCAGTACTTC.

The V and J genes are TRBV3-1 and TRBJ1-2, with unresolved D. V dropped 3 bases and J dropped 8 bases, with 16 bases sitting between them. Germline V gene lookup returns CDR1 LGHDT and CDR2 YNNKEL (reference sequence). The CDR3 consists of 14 residues. The CDR3 region is CASSHLRLGGGYTF. In DNA form, the CDR3 reads TGTGCCAGCAGCCATCTCAGACTTGGCGGCGGCTACACCTTC.

The rearrangement joins TRBV20-1 to TRBJ1-1; 7 nucleotides match TRBD1. The trim removed 3 bases at V and 9 bases at J, leaving 4 bases unmatched. The CDR3 runs to 11 residues. Germline V gives CDR1 DFQATT, CDR2 SNEGSKA (reference sequence). The CDR3 region is CSARGDRQAFF. The CDR3 DNA sequence: TGCAGTGCTAGGGGGGACAGACAAGCTTTCTTT.

V and J are TRBV12-3 or TRBV12-4 and TRBJ2-7; perhaps TRBD1 as D (5 bases). Trimming left V 5 bases short and J 5 bases short, with 13 bases between. The CDR3 runs 13 residues. CDR3 sequence: CASSRQGRNEQYF. The DNA for the CDR3 is TGTGCCAGCAGTAGGCAGGGCCGCAACGAGCAGTACTTC.

In its sample, this clonotype was seen a few times. The chain combines TRBV4-2 with TRBJ2-5; D gene uncertain. V lost 2 bases to trimming and J lost 0 bases, with 10 bases between them. Germline CDR1 and CDR2: LGHNA and YNFKEQ. The CDR3 spans 15 residues. The CDR3 loop is CASSQRQMYQETQYF. DNA of the CDR3: TGTGCCAGCAGCCAACGCCAGATGTACCAAGAGACCCAGTACTTC.

The rearrangement links TRBV12-3 or TRBV12-4 to TRBJ1-5; TRBD1 matches 7 bases. J was trimmed by 3 bases and V by 6 bases; bases with no gene match: 5. The CDR3 contains 14 residues. CDR3 in amino acids: CASSGTAYNQPQHF. The CDR3 DNA reads TGTGCCAGCAGCGGGACAGCTTACAATCAGCCCCAGCATTTT.

In nucleotides, the CDR3 is TGCAGTGCTAGAGCATGGACTAGCGGAGCCTACGAGCAGTACTTC. This encodes CSARAWTSGAYEQYF. V gene TRBV20-1 combines with J gene TRBJ2-7; 10 bases are a match to TRBD2. This CDR3 has 15 amino acids. V shed 1 base, J shed 2 bases, and the junction held 5 bases outside the gene matches. CDR1 and CDR2 (germline): DFQATT, SNEGSKA (reference sequence).

The chain has TRBV7-2 and TRBJ2-4, with a possible D match to TRBD2 (6 bases). Germline V lookup: CDR1 SGHTA, CDR2 FQGNSA. The CDR3 runs 14 residues. V lost 4 bases to trimming and J lost 8 bases, with 15 bases between them. In DNA, the CDR3 is TGTGCCAGCAGCTCCGCGGCGGCGGGACACATTCAGTACTTC. Protein product: CASSSAAAGHIQYF.

This chain joins TRBV5-1 and TRBJ1-6; the D is unclear. The V end was cut by 1 base, the J end by 0 bases, with 8 bases between. The CDR3 runs to 16 residues. CDR1 and CDR2 from the germline V gene are SGHRS and YFSETQ. The CDR3 nucleotides read TGCGCCAGCAGCTTGCGTTCCAGCTCCTATAATTCACCCCTCCACTTT. The encoded protein is CASSLRSSSYNSPLHF.

The sample holds a few counts of this clonotype. The chain is built from TRBV3-1 and TRBJ2-7; tentatively, D is TRBD1 or TRBD2 (5 bases each). Trimming removed 5 bases at V and 6 bases at J, with 14 bases between. Per germline, CDR1 LGHDT and CDR2 YNNKEL (reference sequence). The CDR3 is 13 amino acids. In nucleotides, the CDR3 is TGTGCCAGCAGCGGGGACGGGATGGCCGAGCAGTACTTC. It yields the protein CASSGDGMAEQYF.

This clonotype was picked up many times. The rearrangement joins TRBV29-1 to TRBJ2-3, with 11 positions matching TRBD1. The germline gives CDR1 SQVTM, CDR2 ANQGSEA. The J segment lost 6 bases and the V segment lost 3 bases, leaving 5 bases of the junction unmatched. The CDR3 has 14 residues. CDR3 DNA sequence: TGCAGCGTTGATTCGGACAGGGGGCCGGATACGCAGTATTTT. The encoded protein is CSVDSDRGPDTQYF.

The DNA for the CDR3 is TGCGCCAGCCAACTAGGAGGGTATATCACCGGGGAGCTGTTTTTT. Amino acid sequence: CASQLGGYITGELFF. The J gene is TRBJ2-2, the V gene TRBV5-1, with D possibly TRBD2 on 6 matching bases. The CDR3 is 15 residues long. V dropped 7 bases and J dropped 4 bases, with 17 bases sitting between them. Germline CDR1 and CDR2: SGHRS and YFSETQ.

CDR3 DNA: TGCAGTGTTAAGTGGGACAGGGTACGAGAGACCCAGTACTTC. This gives the protein CSVKWDRVRETQYF. V usage is TRBV20-1 and J usage is TRBJ2-5; 9 nucleotides align to TRBD1. V gave up 7 bases and J gave up 4 bases; unmatched junction bases: 10. This CDR3 has 14 amino acids. Germline V gene lookup returns CDR1 DFQATT and CDR2 SNEGSKA (reference sequence).

This clonotype appeared a few times. The rearrangement joins TRBV5-6 to TRBJ2-7, with 7 bases fitting TRBD1. The CDR3 contains 15 residues. The J segment lost 6 bases and the V segment lost 3 bases, leaving 12 bases of the junction unmatched. CDR1 is SGHDT and CDR2 is YYEEEE in the germline V gene. CDR3 DNA: TGTGCCAGCAGCTCAAGGACAGGTTTCCTGAGCGAGCAGTACTTC. Translated: CASSSRTGFLSEQYF.

This clonotype has just a few counts. V is TRBV6-5 and J is TRBJ1-6, with a tentative D call TRBD1 (6 bases). The CDR3 loop spans 17 amino acids. V shed 2 bases and J shed 4 bases, with 15 bases lying between them. CDR1 MNHEY and CDR2 SVGAGI come from the germline V gene. CDR3 nucleotides: TGTGCCAGCAGTTACAGTCGGGGGCGCGGGTATAATTCACCCCTCCACTTT. Protein product: CASSYSRGRGYNSPLHF.

This clonotype was picked up many times. This sequence joins TRBV5-6 and TRBJ2-3; 8 bases fit TRBD2. Germline assignment: CDR1 SGHDT and CDR2 YYEEEE. V lost 7 bases, J lost 0 bases, and 7 bases stayed unmatched. There are 15 residues in the CDR3. CDR3 region: CASGFSGMSTDTQYF. The CDR3 DNA follows: TGTGCCAGCGGGTTTAGCGGGATGAGCACAGATACGCAGTATTTT. Complete variable domain (other parts from reference TRBV5-6 and TRBJ2-3): DAGVTQSPTHLIKTRGQQVTLRCSPKSGHDTVSWYQQALGQGPQFIFQYYEEEERQRGNFPDRFSGHQFPNYSSELNVNALLLGDSALYLCASGFSGMSTDTQYFGPGTRLTVL.

The chain joins TRBV4-2 to TRBJ2-3; TRBD2 aligns across 8 bases. CDR3 length equals 18 residues. From germline, CDR1 is LGHNA and CDR2 YNFKEQ. The junction had 11 bases not matched to a gene; V was cut back by 0 bases and J by 3 bases. CDR3 sequence: CASSQDRRTSRRTDTQYF. The CDR3 DNA reads as TGTGCCAGCAGCCAAGATCGAAGGACTAGCAGAAGGACAGATACGCAGTATTTT.

This sequence joins TRBV6-2 or TRBV6-3 and TRBJ2-3; D could derive from TRBD1 or TRBD2 (5 bases each). Between the trimmed V and J ends, which lost 5 bases and 13 bases, there was a span of 19 bases. The germline V gene has CDR1 MNHEY and CDR2 SVGEGT. The CDR3 has 13 residues. The CDR3: CASSGGGHASEYF. DNA for the CDR3: TGTGCCAGCAGTGGGGGTGGGCACGCATCGGAGTATTTT.

The chain recombines TRBV28 with TRBJ2-5; 13 bases are a match to TRBD2. The ends lost 5 bases at V and 4 bases at J; junction bases unmatched: 4. This CDR3 has 15 amino acids. The V gene's germline CDR1 is MDHEN and CDR2 SYDVKM. Here the CDR3 DNA reads TGTGCCAGCAGTGTCGGACTAGCGGGAGTAGAGACCCAGTACTTC. Amino acids: CASSVGLAGVETQYF.

This chain links TRBV27 with TRBJ1-4; D ambiguous. The CDR3 totals 16 residues. CDR1 is MNHEY and CDR2 is SMNVEV in the germline V gene (reference sequence). The V gene lost 5 bases and the J gene lost 7 bases, with 20 bases spanning the gap. The CDR3 spells CASSLWVGGNSEKLFF. CDR3 in DNA: TGTGCCAGCAGTCTTTGGGTAGGCGGGAATAGTGAAAAACTGTTTTTT.

The chain employs TRBV28 and TRBJ2-2, with 8 positions matching TRBD2. V was pared by 8 bases and J by 7 bases, with 6 bases of the junction left unmatched. The CDR3 has 13 amino acids. Germline-derived CDR1 and CDR2 are MDHEN and SYDVKM. The CDR3, as DNA: TGTGCCAGCGTAGCGGGAAGGGTCGGGGAGCTGTTTTTT. Translation: CASVAGRVGELFF.

This clonotype was observed a handful of times. The rearrangement joins TRBV18 to TRBJ2-7, with TRBD1 as a possible D gene (5 bases). The CDR3 contains 13 residues. Germline CDR1 reads KGHSH; CDR2 reads LQKENI. Trimming stripped 5 bases from V and 3 bases from J, with 11 bases between. The CDR3 DNA reads TGTGCCAGCTCATTGACAGAGGACTACGAGCAGTACTTC. Translated, it gives CASSLTEDYEQYF.

This clonotype has just one count. The chain carries TRBV19 and TRBJ1-6, with D possibly being TRBD1 (5 bases). V lost 3 bases, J lost 7 bases, and 13 bases lay in between. The CDR3 extends over 15 amino acids. CDR1 is LNHDA and CDR2 is SQIVND in the germline V gene (reference sequence). The CDR3 spells CASSIQGPTNSPLHF. CDR3 in DNA: TGTGCCAGTAGTATTCAGGGCCCGACGAATTCACCCCTCCACTTT.

This clonotype was seen only a few times. The chain is built from TRBV12-3 or TRBV12-4 and TRBJ2-2, with D possibly TRBD2 on 6 matching bases. The germline V and J ends were trimmed by 2 bases and 6 bases, with 7 bases remaining between them. The CDR3 spans 13 residues. The DNA for the CDR3 is TGTGCCAGCAGTTTATTAGCGGCCGGGGAGCTGTTTTTT. As protein: CASSLLAAGELFF.

There are a few counts of this clonotype. J is TRBJ2-3 and V is TRBV5-1, with 15 bases lining up with TRBD2. The V gene end was trimmed by 2 bases and the J gene end by 2 bases; junction bases not matched to a gene: 9. CDR3 length: 19 amino acids. Germline V gene lookup returns CDR1 SGHRS and CDR2 YFSETQ. The CDR3 region has the DNA TGCGCCAGCAGCTTCCAGGGACTAGCGGGAGGAGAGGTCACAGATACGCAGTATTTT. It specifies CASSFQGLAGGEVTDTQYF.

V gene TRBV5-4 combines with J gene TRBJ2-5; no reliable D call. Germline CDR1 reads SGHNT; CDR2 reads YYREEE (reference sequence). V shed 0 bases and J shed 2 bases, with 8 bases lying between them. This CDR3 is 14 amino acids long. The CDR3 sequence: CASSLEPSQETQYF. The CDR3 region has the DNA TGTGCCAGCAGCTTGGAGCCTAGTCAAGAGACCCAGTACTTC.

As to this clonotype: Just one base apart from a much larger clone, this may be a read error. The chain is built from TRBV29-1 and TRBJ2-5; a possible D gene is TRBD1 (6 bases). Trimming took 5 bases from V and 5 from J, leaving 18 bases between them. Germline V gives CDR1 SQVTM, CDR2 ANQGSEA. The CDR3 extends over 14 amino acids. CDR3 DNA: TGCAGCGTTCGGGCAGGGGTTAACCGGGAGACCCAGTACTTC. Amino acids: CSVRAGVNRETQYF.